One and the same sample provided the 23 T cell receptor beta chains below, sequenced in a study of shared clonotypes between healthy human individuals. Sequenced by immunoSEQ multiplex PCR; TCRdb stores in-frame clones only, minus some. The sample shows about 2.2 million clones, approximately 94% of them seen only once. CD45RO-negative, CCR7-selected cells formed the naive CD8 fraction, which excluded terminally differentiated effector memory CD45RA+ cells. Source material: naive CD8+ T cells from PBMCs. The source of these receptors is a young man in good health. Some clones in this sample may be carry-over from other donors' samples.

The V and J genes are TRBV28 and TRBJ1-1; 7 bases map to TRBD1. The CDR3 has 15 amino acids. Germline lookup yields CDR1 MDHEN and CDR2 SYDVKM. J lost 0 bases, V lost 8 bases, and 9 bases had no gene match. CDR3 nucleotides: TGTGCCAGCGCCTCCAGGGGGGACCTGAACACTGAAGCTTTCTTT. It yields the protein CASASRGDLNTEAFF.

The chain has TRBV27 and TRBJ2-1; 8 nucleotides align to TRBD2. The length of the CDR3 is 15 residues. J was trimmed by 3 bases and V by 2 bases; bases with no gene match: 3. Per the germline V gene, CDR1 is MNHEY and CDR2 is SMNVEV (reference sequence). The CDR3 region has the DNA TGTGCCAGCAGTTTACGTAGCGGGGTCTACAATGAGCAGTTCTTC. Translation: CASSLRSGVYNEQFF.

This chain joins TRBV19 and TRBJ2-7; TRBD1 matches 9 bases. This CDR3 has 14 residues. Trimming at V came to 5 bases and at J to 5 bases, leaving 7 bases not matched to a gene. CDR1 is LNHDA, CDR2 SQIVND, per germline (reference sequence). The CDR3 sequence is CASSGRTGDHEQYF. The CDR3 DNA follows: TGTGCCAGTAGTGGCCGGACAGGGGATCACGAGCAGTACTTC.

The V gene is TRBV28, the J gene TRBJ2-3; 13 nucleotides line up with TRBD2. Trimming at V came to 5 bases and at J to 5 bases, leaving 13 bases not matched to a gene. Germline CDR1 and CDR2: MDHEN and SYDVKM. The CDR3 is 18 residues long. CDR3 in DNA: TGTGCCAGCAGTACACGCGGCGGACTAGCGGGAGCTGTAGATACGCAGTATTTT. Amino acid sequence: CASSTRGGLAGAVDTQYF.

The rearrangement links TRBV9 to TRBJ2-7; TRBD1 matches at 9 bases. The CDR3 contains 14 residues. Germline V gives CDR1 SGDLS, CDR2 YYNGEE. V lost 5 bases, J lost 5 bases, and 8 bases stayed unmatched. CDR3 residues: CASSSQGAWDEQYF. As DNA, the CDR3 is TGTGCCAGCAGTTCACAGGGGGCTTGGGACGAGCAGTACTTC.

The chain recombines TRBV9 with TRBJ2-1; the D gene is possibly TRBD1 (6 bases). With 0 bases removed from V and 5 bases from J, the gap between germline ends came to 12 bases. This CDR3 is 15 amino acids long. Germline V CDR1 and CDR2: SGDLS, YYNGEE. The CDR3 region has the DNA TGTGCCAGCAGCGTAGGACAGGTCGATGACAATGAGCAGTTCTTC. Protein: CASSVGQVDDNEQFF.

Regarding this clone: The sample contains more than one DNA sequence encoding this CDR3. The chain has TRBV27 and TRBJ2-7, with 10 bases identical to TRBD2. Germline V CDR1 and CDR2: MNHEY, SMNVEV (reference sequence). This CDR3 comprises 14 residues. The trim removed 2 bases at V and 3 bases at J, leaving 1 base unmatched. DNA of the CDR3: TGTGCCAGCAGTTTAAGGACTAGCGGCTACGAGCAGTACTTC. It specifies CASSLRTSGYEQYF.

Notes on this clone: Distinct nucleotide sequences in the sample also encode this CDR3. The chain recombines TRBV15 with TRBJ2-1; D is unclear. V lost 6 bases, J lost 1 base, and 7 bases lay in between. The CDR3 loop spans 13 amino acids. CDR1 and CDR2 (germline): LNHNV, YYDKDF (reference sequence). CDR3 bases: TGTGCCACCAGTCGGAGTTCCTACAATGAGCAGTTCTTC. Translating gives CATSRSSYNEQFF.

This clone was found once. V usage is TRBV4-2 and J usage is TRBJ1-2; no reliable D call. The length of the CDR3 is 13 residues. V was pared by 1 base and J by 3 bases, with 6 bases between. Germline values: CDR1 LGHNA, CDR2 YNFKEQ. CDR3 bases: TGTGCCAGCAGCCAAGGCTGGGACTATGGCTACACCTTC. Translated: CASSQGWDYGYTF.

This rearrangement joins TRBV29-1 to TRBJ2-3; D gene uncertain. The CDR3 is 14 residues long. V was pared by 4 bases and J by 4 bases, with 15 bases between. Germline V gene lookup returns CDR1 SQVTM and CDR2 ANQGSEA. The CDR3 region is CSVVTGPVSDTQYF. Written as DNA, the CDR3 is TGCAGCGTTGTTACGGGCCCCGTGTCAGATACGCAGTATTTT.

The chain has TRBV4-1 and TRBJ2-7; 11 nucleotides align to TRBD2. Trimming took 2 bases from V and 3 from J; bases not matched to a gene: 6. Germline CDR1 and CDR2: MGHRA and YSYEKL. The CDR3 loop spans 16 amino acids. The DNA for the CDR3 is TGCGCCAGCAGCCAAAGAGCCGGGACTAGCGGCTACGAGCAGTACTTC. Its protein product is CASSQRAGTSGYEQYF.

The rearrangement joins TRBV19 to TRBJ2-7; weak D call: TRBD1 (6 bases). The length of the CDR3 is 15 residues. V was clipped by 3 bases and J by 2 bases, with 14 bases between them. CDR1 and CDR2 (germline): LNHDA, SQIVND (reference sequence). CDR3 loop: CASSIRLDRAYEQYF. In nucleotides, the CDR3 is TGTGCCAGTAGTATTCGTCTGGACAGAGCCTACGAGCAGTACTTC.

CDR3 DNA: TGTGCCAGCTCCACAGGGGGTAGGCGCAATCAGCCCCAGCATTTT. This encodes CASSTGGRRNQPQHF. This chain links TRBV21-1 with TRBJ1-5; the table gives TRBD1 as D, unverified against the DNA. TRBV21-1 is designated a pseudogene. The length of the CDR3 is 15 residues.

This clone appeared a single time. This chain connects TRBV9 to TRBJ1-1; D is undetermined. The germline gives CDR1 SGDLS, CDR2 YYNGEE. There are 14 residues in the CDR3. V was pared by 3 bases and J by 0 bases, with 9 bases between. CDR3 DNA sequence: TGTGCCAGCAGCGACGTAGCAGTGAACACTGAAGCTTTCTTT. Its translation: CASSDVAVNTEAFF. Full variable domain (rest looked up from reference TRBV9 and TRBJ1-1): DSGVTQTPKHLITATGQRVTLRCSPRSGDLSVYWYQQSLDQGLQFLIQYYNGEERAKGNILERFSAQQFPDLHSELNLSSLELGDSALYFCASSDVAVNTEAFFGQGTRLTVV.

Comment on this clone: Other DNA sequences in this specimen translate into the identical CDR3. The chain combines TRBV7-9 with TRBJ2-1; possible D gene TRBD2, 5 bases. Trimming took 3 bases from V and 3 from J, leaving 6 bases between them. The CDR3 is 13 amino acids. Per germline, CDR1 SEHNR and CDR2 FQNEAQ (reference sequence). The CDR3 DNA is TGTGCCAGCAGCTTCGCGGGCTACAATGAGCAGTTCTTC. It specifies CASSFAGYNEQFF.

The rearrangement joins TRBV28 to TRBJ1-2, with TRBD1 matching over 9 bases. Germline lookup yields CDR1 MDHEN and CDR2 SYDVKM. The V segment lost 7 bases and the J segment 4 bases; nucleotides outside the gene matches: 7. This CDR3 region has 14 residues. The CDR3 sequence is CASITQGAVYGYTF. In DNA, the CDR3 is TGTGCCAGCATCACACAGGGGGCGGTCTATGGCTACACCTTC.

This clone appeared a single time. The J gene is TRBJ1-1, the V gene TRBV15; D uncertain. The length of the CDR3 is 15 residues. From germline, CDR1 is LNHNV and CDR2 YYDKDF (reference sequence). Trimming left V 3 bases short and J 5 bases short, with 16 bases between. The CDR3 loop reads CATSSRYGMGTEAFF. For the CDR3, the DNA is TGTGCCACCAGCAGTCGGTATGGAATGGGAACTGAAGCTTTCTTT.

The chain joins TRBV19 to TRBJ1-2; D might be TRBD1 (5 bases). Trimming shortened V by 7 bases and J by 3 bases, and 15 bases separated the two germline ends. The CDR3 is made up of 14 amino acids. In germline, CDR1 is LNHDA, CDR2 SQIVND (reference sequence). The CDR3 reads CASKESEGYYGYTF. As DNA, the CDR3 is TGTGCCAGTAAAGAGTCCGAGGGGTACTATGGCTACACCTTC.

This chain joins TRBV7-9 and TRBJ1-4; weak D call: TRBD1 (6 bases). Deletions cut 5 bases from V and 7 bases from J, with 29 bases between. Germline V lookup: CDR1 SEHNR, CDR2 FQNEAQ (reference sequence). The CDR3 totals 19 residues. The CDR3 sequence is CASSRPPGQILYRGEKLFF. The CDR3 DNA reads TGTGCCAGCAGCCGGCCCCCCGGACAGATCCTTTATCGGGGTGAAAAACTGTTTTTT.

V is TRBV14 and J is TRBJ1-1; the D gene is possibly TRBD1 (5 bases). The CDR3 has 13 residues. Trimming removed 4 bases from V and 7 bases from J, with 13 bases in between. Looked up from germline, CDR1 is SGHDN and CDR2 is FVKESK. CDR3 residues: CASSRAGLVEAFF. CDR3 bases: TGTGCCAGCAGCCGAGCAGGGTTGGTTGAAGCTTTCTTT.

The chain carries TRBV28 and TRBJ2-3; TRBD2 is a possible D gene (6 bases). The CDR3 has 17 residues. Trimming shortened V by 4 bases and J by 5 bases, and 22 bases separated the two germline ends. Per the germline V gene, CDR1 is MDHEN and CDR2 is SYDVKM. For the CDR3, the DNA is TGTGCCAGCAGTTCCGGGAGAGCCCTTTTGGTCGAAGATACGCAGTATTTT. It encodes CASSSGRALLVEDTQYF.

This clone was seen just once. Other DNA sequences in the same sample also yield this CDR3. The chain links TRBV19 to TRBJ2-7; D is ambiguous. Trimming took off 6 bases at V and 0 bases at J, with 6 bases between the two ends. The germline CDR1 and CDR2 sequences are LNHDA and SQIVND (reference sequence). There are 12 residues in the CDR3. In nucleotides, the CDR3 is TGTGCCAGTAGCCCTGACTCCTACGAGCAGTACTTC. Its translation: CASSPDSYEQYF.

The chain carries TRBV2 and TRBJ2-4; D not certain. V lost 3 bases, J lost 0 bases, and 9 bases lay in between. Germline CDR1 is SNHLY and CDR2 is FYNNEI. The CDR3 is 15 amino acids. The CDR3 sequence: CASSEATLAKNIQYF. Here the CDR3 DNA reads TGTGCCAGCAGTGAGGCTACTTTAGCCAAAAACATTCAGTACTTC.